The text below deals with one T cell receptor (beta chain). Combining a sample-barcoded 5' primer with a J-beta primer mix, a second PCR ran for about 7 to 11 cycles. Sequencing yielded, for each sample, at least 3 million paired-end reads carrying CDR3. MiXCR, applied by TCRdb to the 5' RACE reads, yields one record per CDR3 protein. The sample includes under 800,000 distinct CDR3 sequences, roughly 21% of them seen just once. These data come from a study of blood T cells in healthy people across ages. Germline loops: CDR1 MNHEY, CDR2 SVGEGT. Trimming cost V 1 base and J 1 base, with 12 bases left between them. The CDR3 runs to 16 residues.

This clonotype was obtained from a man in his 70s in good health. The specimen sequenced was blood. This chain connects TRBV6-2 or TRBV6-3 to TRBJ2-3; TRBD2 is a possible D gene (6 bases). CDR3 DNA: TGTGCCAGCAGTTACTTCGGGAGTTCCGGCACAGATACGCAGTATTTT. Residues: CASSYFGSSGTDTQYF.